This TCR beta chain was documented in a study of human T cells and chemical hapten exposure. About the study: Yields of TCR per sample differed, chiefly owing to small differences in pooled library volume.

Study-wide results and caveats: Following DPC sensitization, TCRs present above 1 in 1000 frequency showed no change.

Documented time point: pre-sensitization, week 0. Treatment described: therapeutic diphenylcyclopropenone sensitization with weekly scalp DPC. As regards this clonotype: Antigen specificity is unknown.

In the library, unique molecular identifiers were attached to individual cDNA molecules. TCRdb reprocessed the RACE reads with MiXCR, giving one entry per CDR3 protein. The data show fewer than 200,000 distinct CDR3 sequences, with nearly 30% seen just once and less than 3.5% held by the top ten. V was shortened by 1 base and J by 8 bases, with 11 bases between the two germline ends. The CDR3 runs to 14 residues. Germline V gene data show CDR1 as SGHTA and CDR2 as FQGNSA. The J gene is TRBJ1-4, the V gene TRBV7-2; D is undetermined. The clonotype comes from a woman under 40 with alopecia areata. Some clones in this sample may be carry-over from other donors' samples. Sequences were derived from whole blood, sampled in connection with sensitization to the hapten diphenylcyclopropenone (DPC). The CDR3 sequence is CASSLGQVGEKLFF. Written as DNA, the CDR3 is TGTGCCAGCAGCTTAGGTCAGGTGGGGGAAAAACTGTTTTTT.